The 12 T cell receptor beta chains in this list originate from one sample, sequenced in a study of T-cell reconstitution after alpha-beta-depleted transplantation in children. Preparation of the TCRbeta library was carried out with unique molecular identifiers. MiXCR, run by TCRdb on the PCR reads, gives a single entry per CDR3 protein. The data contain approximately 83,000 distinct CDR3 sequences, about 12% of them seen just once; the ten biggest clones take up around 14%. The material sequenced was PBMCs from the stem cell graft donor, taken from the stem cell graft. These receptors all come from a human donor who donated a stem cell graft to a child with inherited bone marrow failure.

This clonotype has a count of ten or more. The rearrangement joins TRBV18 to TRBJ2-5; tentatively, D is TRBD1 (5 bases). The germline CDR1 and CDR2 sequences are KGHSH and LQKENI. This CDR3 region has 15 residues. The V end lost 5 bases, the J end lost 2 bases, and 15 bases lay between the germline ends. The CDR3, as DNA: TGTGCCAGCTCAGCGACAGCCCTAACTCAAGAGACCCAGTACTTC. Protein product: CASSATALTQETQYF.

This clonotype showed up many times. The chain carries TRBV4-3 and TRBJ2-7; D uncertain. The germline V gene encodes CDR1 LGHNA and CDR2 YSLEER. The CDR3 spans 12 residues. Trimming cost V 1 base and J 3 bases, with 4 bases left between them. CDR3 in amino acids: CASSQALYEQYF. CDR3 bases: TGCGCCAGCAGCCAAGCTCTCTACGAGCAGTACTTC.

This clonotype was recorded many times. The chain joins TRBV7-8 to TRBJ1-4; perhaps TRBD1 as D (5 bases). The CDR3 contains 14 residues. The ends were cut back, 3 bases at V and 7 bases at J, with 12 bases in the middle. Germline V gene lookup returns CDR1 SGHVS and CDR2 FQNEAQ. In nucleotides, the CDR3 is TGTGCCAGCAGCTTTGGGGGACTGTCTGAAAAACTGTTTTTT. Amino acids: CASSFGGLSEKLFF.

This sequence joins TRBV27 and TRBJ2-1; a weak D match, TRBD1 (5 bases). The germline CDR1 and CDR2 sequences are MNHEY and SMNVEV (reference sequence). The CDR3 spans 17 residues. V lost 5 bases to trimming and J lost 4 bases, with 21 bases between them. Here the CDR3 reads CASSQKDSSPKYNEQFF. Here the CDR3 DNA reads TGTGCCAGCAGTCAGAAAGACAGTAGCCCAAAGTACAATGAGCAGTTCTTC.

This clonotype was recorded at least ten times. The chain combines TRBV20-1 with TRBJ2-2; TRBD1 might be the D (6 bases). CDR1 and CDR2 (germline): DFQATT, SNEGSKA (reference sequence). Trimming took off 6 bases at V and 0 bases at J, with 17 bases between the two ends. This CDR3 has 16 amino acids. CDR3 loop: CSASKVDSANTGELFF. In nucleotides, the CDR3 is TGCAGTGCCTCTAAAGTGGACAGCGCGAACACCGGGGAGCTGTTTTTT.

This clonotype was detected ten times or more. This sequence joins TRBV5-1 and TRBJ2-5; a possible D gene is TRBD1 (5 bases). The CDR3 runs to 14 residues. With 7 bases removed from V and 3 bases from J, the gap between germline ends came to 16 bases. Germline values: CDR1 SGHRS, CDR2 YFSETQ. This CDR3 reads CASSPIQGKETQYF. The CDR3 DNA is TGCGCCAGCTCCCCCATTCAGGGAAAAGAGACCCAGTACTTC.

This clonotype was recorded many times. V usage is TRBV5-1 and J usage is TRBJ1-1, with 7 positions matching TRBD1. The CDR3 length is 15 residues. Germline CDR1 SGHRS, CDR2 YFSETQ. The V gene end was trimmed by 0 bases and the J gene end by 4 bases; junction bases not matched to a gene: 6. The DNA of the CDR3 is TGCGCCAGCAGCTTGGCCCAGGGGGAAGTCACTGAAGCTTTCTTT. Translating it yields CASSLAQGEVTEAFF.

At least ten counts were recorded for this clonotype. The rearrangement links TRBV6-1 to TRBJ1-5; D call uncertain. Trimming left V 1 base short and J 1 base short, with 5 bases between. The CDR3 is 14 residues long. Looked up from germline, CDR1 is MNHNS and CDR2 is SASEGT. The DNA for the CDR3 is TGTGCCAGCAGTGAAGTCCTAAGCAATCAGCCCCAGCATTTT. It is translated as CASSEVLSNQPQHF.

This clonotype occurred many times. V is TRBV14 and J is TRBJ1-6, with D maybe TRBD1 (5 bases). V was trimmed by 0 bases and J by 7 bases, leaving 10 bases between them. From germline, CDR1 is SGHDN and CDR2 FVKESK. This CDR3 has 15 residues. This CDR3 reads CASSQDEQGNSPLHF. The CDR3 DNA reads TGTGCCAGCAGCCAAGACGAGCAGGGAAATTCACCCCTCCACTTT.

This clonotype was found many times. The V and J genes are TRBV7-2 and TRBJ2-7; D is unresolved. This CDR3 has 14 amino acids. Germline assignment: CDR1 SGHTA and CDR2 FQGNSA. Trimming pared 3 bases from V and 1 base from J, leaving 10 bases between. In DNA form, the CDR3 reads TGTGCCAGCAGCTTCCGACATGGGTCCTACGAGCAGTACTTC. It encodes CASSFRHGSYEQYF.

This clonotype was counted a few times. This rearrangement joins TRBV7-6 to TRBJ2-2; D remains ambiguous. The CDR3 totals 13 residues. Germline CDR1 and CDR2: SGHVS and FNYEAQ. Trimming cost V 10 bases and J 2 bases, with 11 bases left between them. Written as DNA, the CDR3 is TGTGCCATCCAGTGGCCAAACACCGGGGAGCTGTTTTTT. This codes for CAIQWPNTGELFF. Complete variable domain (other parts from reference TRBV7-6 and TRBJ2-2): GAGVSQSPRYKVTKRGQDVALRCDPISGHVSLYWYRQALGQGPEFLTYFNYEAQQDKSGLPNDRFSAERPEGSISTLTIQRTEQRDSAMYRCAIQWPNTGELFFGEGSRLTVL.

This clonotype came up many times. The chain links TRBV5-5 to TRBJ1-6, with a weak D call TRBD1 (6 bases). Trimming removed 5 bases at V and 6 bases at J, with 15 bases between. The CDR3 totals 15 residues. Germline assignment: CDR1 SGHKS and CDR2 YYEKEE (reference sequence). In DNA form, the CDR3 reads TGTGCCAGCAGTCAGGGGCTAATTCGTAATTCACCCCTCCACTTT. It encodes CASSQGLIRNSPLHF.